These 2 T cell receptor beta chains share one sample of origin, sequenced in a study of regulatory T cells in long-lasting Graves disease. Time point noted: newly diagnosed GD, antithyroid drugs for less than 3 months. Extracted PBMC RNA gave rise to the TCR library. The authors built TCR beta libraries using iRepertoire HTBI primers and Arm-PCR of CDR3 regions. Using its own MiXCR run on the multiplex PCR reads, TCRdb lists one record per CDR3 protein. The sample carries over 500,000 distinct CDR3 sequences, about 15% recorded once. The sample was also reused in another study, on T cells in Graves' hyperthyroidism and ophthalmopathy.

The source material was peripheral blood mononuclear cells (PBMCs), sampled at new diagnosis, from a patient treated with antithyroid drugs. The origin of the receptors is a woman aged 30 to 39 with Graves disease.

The chain is built from TRBV30 and TRBJ1-6; a possible D gene is TRBD1 (6 bases). In germline, CDR1 is GTSNPN, CDR2 SVGIG (reference sequence). The CDR3 consists of 14 residues. Trimming shortened V by 3 bases and J by 6 bases, and 12 bases separated the two germline ends. The CDR3: CAWRGQRANSPLHF. CDR3 nucleotides: TGTGCCTGGAGAGGACAGCGGGCTAATTCACCCCTCCACTTT.

J is TRBJ1-6 and V is TRBV20-1, with D unresolved. The CDR3 has 14 residues. CDR1 and CDR2 (germline): DFQATT, SNEGSKA (reference sequence). The V and J ends lost 3 bases and 9 bases respectively, with 15 bases between them. The CDR3 region has the DNA TGCAGTGCTAGTCGGGAGGTTTTCGGTTCACCCCTCCACTTT. It yields the protein CSASREVFGSPLHF.